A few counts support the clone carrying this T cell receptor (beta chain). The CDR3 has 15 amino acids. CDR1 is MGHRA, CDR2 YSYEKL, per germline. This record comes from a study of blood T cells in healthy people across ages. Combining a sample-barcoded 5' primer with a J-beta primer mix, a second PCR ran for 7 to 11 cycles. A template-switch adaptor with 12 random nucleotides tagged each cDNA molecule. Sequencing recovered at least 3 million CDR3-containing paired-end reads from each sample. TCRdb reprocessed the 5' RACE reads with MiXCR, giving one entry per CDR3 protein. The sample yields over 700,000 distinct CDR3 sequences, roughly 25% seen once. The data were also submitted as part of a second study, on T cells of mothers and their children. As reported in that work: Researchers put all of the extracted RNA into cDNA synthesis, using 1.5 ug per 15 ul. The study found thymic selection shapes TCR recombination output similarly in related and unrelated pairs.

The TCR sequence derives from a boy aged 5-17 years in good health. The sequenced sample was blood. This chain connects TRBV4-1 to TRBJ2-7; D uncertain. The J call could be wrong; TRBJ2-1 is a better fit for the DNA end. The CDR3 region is CASSQGELTYNEQFF. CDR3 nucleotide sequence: TGCGCCAGCAGCCAAGGAGAGTTAACTTACAATGAGCAGTTCTTC.